The T cell receptor beta chain described here comes from a study of blood T cell repertoires in COVID-19. The overall study: From the United States, Italy and Spain came samples of acute and convalescent COVID-19. Sample material is recorded as cDNA or gDNA derived from T cells, B-cell-depleted T cells, or PBMCs.

Method: immunoSEQ multiplex PCR; TCRdb's copy keeps in-frame clones and lacks some. The data contain 380,000 or so clones, about four fifths of them singletons. Trimming pared 1 base from V and 4 bases from J, leaving 17 bases between. This CDR3 contains 16 residues. Germline V lookup: CDR1 MNHEY, CDR2 SVGAGI. The source is a human donor with acute or convalescent COVID-19. The donor label of this sample is uncertain. This chain uses TRBV6-5 with TRBJ2-7, with a weak D call TRBD2 (5 bases). The sequencing input was peripheral blood. The CDR3 nucleotides are TGTGCCAGCAGTTACTTCGCGGTCGGCAGGACTTACGAGCAGTACTTC. Amino acids: CASSYFAVGRTYEQYF.